This TCR beta chain was recovered during a study of shared clonotypes between healthy human individuals. The data were produced by immunoSEQ multiplex PCR, yet TCRdb's version contains in-frame clones alone and is incomplete. Of about 980,000 clones listed, more than 75% are singletons. V dropped 7 bases and J dropped 4 bases, with 13 bases sitting between them. Germline lookup yields CDR1 MDHEN and CDR2 SYDVKM. The CDR3 covers 13 residues. The sequencing input was memory CD4+ T cells sorted from blood. Subset here: CD45RA-negative fraction. This chain connects TRBV28 to TRBJ1-2, with a possible D match to TRBD1 (5 bases). This TCR was recovered from a man aged 18 to 29 in good health. The CDR3 DNA is TGTGCCAGCAAAATTGCAGGGCGCTATGGCTACACCTTC. This encodes CASKIAGRYGYTF.